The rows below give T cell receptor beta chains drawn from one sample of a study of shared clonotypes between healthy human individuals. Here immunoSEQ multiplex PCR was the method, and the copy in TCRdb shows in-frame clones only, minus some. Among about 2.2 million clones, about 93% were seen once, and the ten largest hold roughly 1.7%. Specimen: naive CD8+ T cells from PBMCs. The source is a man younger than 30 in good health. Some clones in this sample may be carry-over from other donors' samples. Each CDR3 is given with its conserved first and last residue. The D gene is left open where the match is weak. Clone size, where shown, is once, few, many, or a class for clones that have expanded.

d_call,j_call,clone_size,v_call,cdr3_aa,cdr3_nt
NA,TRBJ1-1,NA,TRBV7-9,CASSFSGDGTEAFF,TGTGCCAGCAGCTTTTCAGGGGATGGGACTGAAGCTTTCTTT
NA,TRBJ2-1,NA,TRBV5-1,CASSSLAGIANEQFF,TGCGCCAGCAGCTCACTAGCAGGGATTGCTAATGAGCAGTTCTTC
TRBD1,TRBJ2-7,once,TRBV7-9,CASSPKDRALREQYF,TGTGCCAGCAGCCCGAAGGACAGGGCGCTCCGGGAGCAGTACTTC
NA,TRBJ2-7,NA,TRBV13,CASSSRAIYEQYF,TGTGCCAGCAGCTCCCGGGCCATCTACGAGCAGTACTTC
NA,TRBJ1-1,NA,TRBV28,CASSLLAGAGTEAFF,TGTGCCAGCAGTTTGCTTGCGGGGGCGGGCACTGAAGCTTTCTTT
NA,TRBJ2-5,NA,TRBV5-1,CASSFSRANEVTQYF,TGCGCCAGCAGCTTTTCCAGGGCGAACGAGGTGACCCAGTACTTC
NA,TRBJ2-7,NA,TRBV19,CASSMRVDGTYEQYF,TGTGCCAGTAGTATGAGGGTAGACGGTACCTACGAGCAGTACTTC
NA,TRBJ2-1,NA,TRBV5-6,CASSSAPYEQFF,TGTGCCAGCAGCAGTGCTCCTTATGAGCAGTTCTTC
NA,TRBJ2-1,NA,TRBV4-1,CASSRRDHNEQFF,TGCGCCAGCAGCCGCCGGGACCACAATGAGCAGTTCTTC
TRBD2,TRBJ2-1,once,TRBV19,CASSQPGLAVAYNEQFF,TGTGCCAGTAGTCAACCGGGACTAGCGGTTGCCTACAATGAGCAGTTCTTC
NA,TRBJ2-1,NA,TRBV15,CATSRGGRAHNEQFF,TGTGCCACCAGCAGAGGGGGGCGCGCTCACAATGAGCAGTTCTTC
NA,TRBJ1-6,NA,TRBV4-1,CASSQGFRNSPLHF,TGCGCCAGCAGCCAAGGGTTCAGGAATTCACCCCTCCACTTT
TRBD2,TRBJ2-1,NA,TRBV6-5,CASTLGRTSHNEQFF,TGTGCCAGCACCTTGGGACGGACTAGCCACAATGAGCAGTTCTTC
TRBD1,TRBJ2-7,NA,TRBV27,CASRPGTVTYEQYF,TGTGCCAGCAGACCCGGGACAGTGACCTACGAGCAGTACTTC
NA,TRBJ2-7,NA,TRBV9,CASSVEEGTYEQYF,TGTGCCAGCAGCGTAGAGGAGGGAACCTACGAGCAGTACTTC
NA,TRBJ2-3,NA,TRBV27,CASSFTGTDTQYF,TGTGCCAGCAGTTTCACAGGGACAGATACGCAGTATTTT
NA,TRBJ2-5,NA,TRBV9,CASSVEGGRPETQYF,TGTGCCAGCAGCGTAGAAGGGGGGAGGCCAGAGACCCAGTACTTC
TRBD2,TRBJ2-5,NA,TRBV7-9,CASSIMGGMETQYF,TGTGCCAGCAGCATAATGGGAGGGATGGAGACCCAGTACTTC
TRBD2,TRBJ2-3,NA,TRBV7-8,CASGSRVAGLTDTQYF,TGTGCCAGCGGATCGCGGGTAGCGGGGCTCACAGATACGCAGTATTTT
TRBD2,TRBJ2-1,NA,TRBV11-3,CASSHAAGIGYNEQFF,TGTGCCAGCAGCCACGCAGCGGGAATTGGCTACAATGAGCAGTTCTTC
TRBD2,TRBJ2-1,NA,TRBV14,CASSHLLGLASYNEQFF,TGTGCCAGCAGCCATCTCCTGGGACTAGCGTCCTACAATGAGCAGTTCTTC
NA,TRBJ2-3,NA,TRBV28,CASSLGQASTDTQYF,TGTGCCAGCAGTTTAGGGCAGGCTAGCACAGATACGCAGTATTTT
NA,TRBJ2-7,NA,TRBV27,CASRLIVGGVYEQYF,TGTGCCAGCCGATTGATAGTAGGGGGGGTCTACGAGCAGTACTTC
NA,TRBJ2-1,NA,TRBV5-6,CASSLASGGVVNEQFF,TGTGCCAGCAGCTTGGCGTCGGGGGGCGTCGTCAATGAGCAGTTCTTC
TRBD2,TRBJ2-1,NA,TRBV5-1,CASSSFWTSGRGYNEQFF,TGCGCCAGCAGCTCCTTCTGGACTAGCGGGAGGGGTTACAATGAGCAGTTCTTC
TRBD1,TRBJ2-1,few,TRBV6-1,CASSGTGHNEQFF,TGTGCCAGCAGCGGGACAGGACACAATGAGCAGTTCTTC
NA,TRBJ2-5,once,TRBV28,CASSSVGAGPQETQYF,TGTGCCAGCAGTTCCGTAGGGGCAGGGCCTCAAGAGACCCAGTACTTC
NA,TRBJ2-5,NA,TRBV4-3,CASSQAPPGGIQQETQYF,TGCGCCAGCAGCCAAGCCCCCCCCGGGGGTATACAACAAGAGACCCAGTACTTC
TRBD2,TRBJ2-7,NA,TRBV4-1,CASSQVPASGFYEQYF,TGCGCCAGCAGCCAAGTTCCGGCTAGCGGGTTCTACGAGCAGTACTTC
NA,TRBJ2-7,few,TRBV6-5,CASNTLLGVQYF,TGTGCCAGCAACACCCTTTTGGGGGTACAGTACTTC
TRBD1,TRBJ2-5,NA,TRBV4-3,CASSQDRITAGGTQYF,TGCGCCAGCAGCCAAGATCGTATAACGGCAGGGGGGACCCAGTACTTC
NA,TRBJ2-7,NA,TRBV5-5,CASSLAFPGDGYEQYF,TGTGCCAGCAGCTTGGCGTTCCCCGGGGACGGCTACGAGCAGTACTTC
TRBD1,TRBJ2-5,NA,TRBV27,CASSLWTGGAVGETQYF,TGTGCCAGCAGTTTATGGACAGGGGGCGCCGTTGGTGAGACCCAGTACTTC
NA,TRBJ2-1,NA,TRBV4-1,CASSQRPFNEQFF,TGCGCCAGCAGCCAACGGCCTTTTAATGAGCAGTTCTTC
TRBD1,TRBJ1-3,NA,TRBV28,CASSFPLDRPTGNTIYF,TGTGCCAGCAGTTTTCCTTTGGACAGGCCCACTGGAAACACCATATATTTT
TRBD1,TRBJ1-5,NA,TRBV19,CASSGTANQPQHF,TGTGCCAGTAGTGGGACAGCAAATCAGCCCCAGCATTTT